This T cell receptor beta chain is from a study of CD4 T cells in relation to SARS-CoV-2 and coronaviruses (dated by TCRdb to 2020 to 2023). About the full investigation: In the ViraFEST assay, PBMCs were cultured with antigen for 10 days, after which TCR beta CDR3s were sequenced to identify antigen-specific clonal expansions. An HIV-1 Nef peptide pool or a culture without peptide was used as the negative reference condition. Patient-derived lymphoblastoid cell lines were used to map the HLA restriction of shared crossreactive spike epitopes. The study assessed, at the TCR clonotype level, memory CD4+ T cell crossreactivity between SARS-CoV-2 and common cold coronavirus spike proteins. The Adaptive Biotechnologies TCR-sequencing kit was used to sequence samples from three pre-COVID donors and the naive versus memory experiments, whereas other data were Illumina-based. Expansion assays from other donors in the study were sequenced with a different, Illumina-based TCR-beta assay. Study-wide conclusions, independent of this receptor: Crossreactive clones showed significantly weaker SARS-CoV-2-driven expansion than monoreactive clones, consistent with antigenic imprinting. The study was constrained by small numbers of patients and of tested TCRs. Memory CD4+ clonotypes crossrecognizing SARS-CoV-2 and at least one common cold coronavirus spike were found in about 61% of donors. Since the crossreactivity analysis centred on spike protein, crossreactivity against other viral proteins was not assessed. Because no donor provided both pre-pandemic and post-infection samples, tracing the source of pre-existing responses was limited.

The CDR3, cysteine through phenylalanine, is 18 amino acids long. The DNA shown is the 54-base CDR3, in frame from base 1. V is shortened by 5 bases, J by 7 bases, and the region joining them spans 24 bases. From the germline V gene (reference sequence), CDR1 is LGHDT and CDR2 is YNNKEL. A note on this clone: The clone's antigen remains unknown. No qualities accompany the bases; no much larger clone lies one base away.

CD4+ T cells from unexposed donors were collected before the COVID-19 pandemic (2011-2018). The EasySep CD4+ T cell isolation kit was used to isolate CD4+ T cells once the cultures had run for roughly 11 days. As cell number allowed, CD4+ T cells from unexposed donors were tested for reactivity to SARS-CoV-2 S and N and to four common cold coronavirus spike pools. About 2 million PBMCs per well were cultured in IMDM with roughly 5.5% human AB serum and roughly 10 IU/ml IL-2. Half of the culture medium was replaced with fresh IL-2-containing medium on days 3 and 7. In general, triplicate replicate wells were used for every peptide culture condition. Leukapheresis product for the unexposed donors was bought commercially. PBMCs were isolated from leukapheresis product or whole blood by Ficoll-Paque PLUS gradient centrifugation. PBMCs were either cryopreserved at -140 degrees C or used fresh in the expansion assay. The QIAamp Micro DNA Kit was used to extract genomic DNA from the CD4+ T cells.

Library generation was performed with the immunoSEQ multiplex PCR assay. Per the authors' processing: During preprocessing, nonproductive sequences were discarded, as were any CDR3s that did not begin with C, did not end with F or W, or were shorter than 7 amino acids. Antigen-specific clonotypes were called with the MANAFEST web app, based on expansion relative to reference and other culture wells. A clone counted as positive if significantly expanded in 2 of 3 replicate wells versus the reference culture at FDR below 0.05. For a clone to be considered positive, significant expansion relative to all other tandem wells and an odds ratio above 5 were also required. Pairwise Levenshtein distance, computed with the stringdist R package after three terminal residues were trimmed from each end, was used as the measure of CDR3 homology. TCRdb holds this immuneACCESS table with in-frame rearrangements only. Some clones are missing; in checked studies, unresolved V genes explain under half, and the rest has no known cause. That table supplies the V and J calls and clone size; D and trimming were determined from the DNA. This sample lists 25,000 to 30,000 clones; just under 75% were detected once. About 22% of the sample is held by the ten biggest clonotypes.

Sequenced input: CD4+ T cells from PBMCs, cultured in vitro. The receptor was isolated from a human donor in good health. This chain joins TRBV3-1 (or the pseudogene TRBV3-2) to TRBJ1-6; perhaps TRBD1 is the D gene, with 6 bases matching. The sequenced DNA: TGTGCCAGCAGCTTTCAGCGGGCAACAGGGAGAGGGAATTCACCCCTCCACTTT. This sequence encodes CASSFQRATGRGNSPLHF.